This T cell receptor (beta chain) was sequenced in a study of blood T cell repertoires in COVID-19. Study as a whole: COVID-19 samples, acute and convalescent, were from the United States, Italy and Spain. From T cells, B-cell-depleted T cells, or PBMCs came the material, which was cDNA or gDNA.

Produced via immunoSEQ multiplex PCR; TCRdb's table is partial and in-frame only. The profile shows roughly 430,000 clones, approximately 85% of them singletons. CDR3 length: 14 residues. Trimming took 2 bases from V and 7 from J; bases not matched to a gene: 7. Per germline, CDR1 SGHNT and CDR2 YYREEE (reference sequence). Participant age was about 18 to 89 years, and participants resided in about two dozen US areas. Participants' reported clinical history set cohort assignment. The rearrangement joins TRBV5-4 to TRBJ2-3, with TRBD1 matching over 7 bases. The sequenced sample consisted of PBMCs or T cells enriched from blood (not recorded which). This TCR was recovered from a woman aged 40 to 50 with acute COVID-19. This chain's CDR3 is CASSLRGGGNTQYF. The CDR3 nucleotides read TGTGCCAGCAGCTTAAGAGGGGGCGGAAATACGCAGTATTTT.